This is a list of T cell receptor beta chains from one sample in a study of T cells in Graves' hyperthyroidism and ophthalmopathy. TCRdb fed the multiplex PCR reads into MiXCR, producing one record per CDR3 protein. The sample includes 300,000 to 400,000 distinct CDR3 sequences, approximately 18% of them seen just once. The sample consisted of blood. The source of these receptors is a woman between 50 and 59 years old with Graves' hyperthyroidism. Each CDR3 is given with its conserved first and last residue. The D gene is left open where the match is weak. Clone size is not always given. Where it is, it says once, few, many or a class for expanded clones.

size	V	J	D	CDR3	DNA
many	TRBV27	TRBJ1-6	NA	CASSFGVASSPLHF	TGTGCCAGCAGTTTCGGAGTGGCGAGTTCACCCCTCCACTTT
few	TRBV27	TRBJ1-4	TRBD1	CASGQGVATNEKLFF	TGTGCCAGTGGACAGGGGGTGGCAACTAATGAAAAACTGTTTTTT
NA	TRBV19	TRBJ1-1	NA	CASSMSKDEAFF	TGTGCCAGTAGTATGAGTAAGGATGAAGCTTTCTTT
many	TRBV5-1	TRBJ2-7	NA	CASSLRPQGSEQYF	TGCGCCAGCAGCTTGAGGCCACAGGGTTCCGAGCAGTACTTC
many	TRBV30	TRBJ2-7	NA	CACAEQGIEQYF	TGTGCCTGTGCCGAACAGGGAATCGAGCAGTACTTC
NA	TRBV5-1	TRBJ1-6	TRBD1	CASSPAGQNNSPLHF	TGCGCCAGCAGCCCGGCGGGACAGAATAATTCACCCCTCCACTTT
many	TRBV20-1	TRBJ2-5	NA	CSARDATGAVDETQYF	TGCAGTGCTAGAGACGCGACGGGAGCGGTGGATGAGACCCAGTACTTC
few	TRBV5-8	TRBJ2-2	TRBD2	CASSLAGTINTGELFF	TGTGCCAGCAGCCTTGCCGGGACTATCAACACCGGGGAGCTGTTTTTT
few	TRBV3-1	TRBJ1-2	NA	CASSQRTGVVTF	TGTGCCAGCAGCCAAAGGACGGGGGTGGTCACCTTC
NA	TRBV7-9	TRBJ1-1	NA	CASSLGLSGAFF	TGTGCCAGCAGCTTAGGCCTAAGTGGGGCTTTCTTT
many	TRBV7-8	TRBJ2-7	TRBD2	CASSLGLAGPYEQYF	TGTGCCAGCAGCTTAGGACTAGCGGGCCCCTACGAGCAGTACTTC
few	TRBV20-1	TRBJ1-4	NA	CSASGWVGKLFF	TGCAGTGCTAGCGGGTGGGTGGGGAAACTGTTTTTT
NA	TRBV19	TRBJ2-6	NA	CASSIKSGANVQTF	TGTGCCAGTAGTATAAAATCTGGGGCCAACGTCCAGACTTTC
NA	TRBV6-1	TRBJ2-5	TRBD1	CASSRGQGRRETQYF	TGTGCCAGCAGTAGAGGACAGGGGCGCAGGGAGACCCAGTACTTC
few	TRBV20-1	TRBJ2-5	NA	CSAISAGSETQYF	TGCAGTGCTATTTCCGCAGGGTCAGAGACCCAGTACTTC
NA	TRBV20-1	TRBJ2-2	TRBD2	CSAGTSGINTGELFF	TGCAGTGCTGGGACTAGCGGGATAAACACCGGGGAGCTGTTTTTT
once	TRBV6-1	TRBJ1-5	TRBD1	CASSGDRASQPQHF	TGTGCCAGCAGTGGGGACAGGGCATCCCAGCCCCAGCATTTT
many	TRBV27	TRBJ2-3	NA	CASTQAAGDTQYF	TGTGCCAGCACTCAGGCCGCGGGAGATACGCAGTATTTT
NA	TRBV19	TRBJ1-2	NA	CASSYSADRNYGYTF	TGTGCCAGTAGTTATTCGGCGGACAGAAACTATGGCTACACCTTC
few	TRBV30	TRBJ2-1	NA	CAWSAPSGVSYNEQFF	TGTGCCTGGAGTGCCCCTTCTGGCGTCTCCTACAATGAGCAGTTCTTC
many	TRBV5-1	TRBJ1-2	NA	CASSWLQGMSNYGYTF	TGCGCCAGCAGCTGGCTACAGGGAATGAGTAACTATGGCTACACCTTC
NA	TRBV7-9	TRBJ1-2	TRBD1	CASSIQGAEDGYTF	TGTGCCAGCAGCATACAGGGGGCGGAGGATGGCTACACCTTC
NA	TRBV6-2/TRBV6-3	TRBJ2-5	NA	CASSLPALAKETQYF	TGTGCCAGCAGCCTCCCCGCCCTTGCAAAAGAGACCCAGTACTTC
few	TRBV20-1	TRBJ2-5	NA	CSARPDREHAKETQYF	TGCAGTGCTAGACCAGATCGGGAACACGCCAAAGAGACCCAGTACTTC
many	TRBV5-4	TRBJ2-1	TRBD2	CASTLPSGETNEQFF	TGTGCCAGCACCCTCCCAAGCGGGGAGACCAATGAGCAGTTCTTC
many	TRBV12-3/TRBV12-4	TRBJ1-1	TRBD1	CASRYRGTEAFF	TGTGCCAGCAGGTACAGGGGGACTGAAGCTTTCTTT